What follows are 5 T cell receptor beta chains derived from one specimen sequenced in a study of T cells in Graves' hyperthyroidism and ophthalmopathy. Amplification of TCR beta CDR3 regions used RNA as the template. When the TCR CDR3 underwent first-round RT-PCR, the HTBI primer set was used. From the multiplex PCR reads, TCRdb called clonotypes with MiXCR, one entry per CDR3 protein. In the table there are approximately 400,000 distinct CDR3 sequences, about 18% of which are singletons. Sequencing was carried out using blood. These receptors all come from a young woman with Graves' hyperthyroidism.

This clonotype was detected ten times or more. The chain joins TRBV12-3 or TRBV12-4 to TRBJ2-2; D gene unclear. Trimming pared 4 bases from V and 5 bases from J, leaving 14 bases between. The CDR3 is made up of 15 amino acids. In DNA, the CDR3 is TGTGCCAGCAGTTCCGGGCTCCGTGGGACCGGGGAGCTGTTTTTT. It encodes CASSSGLRGTGELFF.

This clonotype was counted at least ten times. The chain couples TRBV12-3 or TRBV12-4 to TRBJ2-2; weak D call: TRBD2 (6 bases). Trimming left V 6 bases short and J 3 bases short, with 20 bases between. The CDR3 loop spans 17 amino acids. This chain's CDR3 is CASRLARDLRDTGELFF. The CDR3 DNA is TGTGCCAGCAGACTAGCCCGGGACCTTAGGGACACCGGGGAGCTGTTTTTT.

Regarding this clonotype: Just one base apart from a much larger clone, this may be a read error. This chain links TRBV10-3 with TRBJ1-1, with D possibly being TRBD1 (5 bases). CDR1 ENHRY and CDR2 SYGVKD come from the germline V gene. This CDR3 has 14 amino acids. This CDR3 is CAILPGPPDTEACF. The CDR3 coding sequence is TGTGCCATCCTACCCGGTCCGCCGGACACTGAAGCTTGCTTT.

This clonotype was picked up many times. The chain employs TRBV25-1 and TRBJ1-5; unclear D gene. Germline loops: CDR1 MGHDK, CDR2 SYGVNS. The CDR3 is 15 residues long. V lost 1 base, J lost 4 bases, and 11 bases lay in between. The CDR3 reads CASSESGGYNQPQHF. CDR3 coding DNA: TGTGCCAGCAGTGAATCAGGCGGGTATAATCAGCCCCAGCATTTT.

The table lists this clonotype with many counts. This rearrangement joins TRBV7-8 to TRBJ2-5; a weak D match, TRBD1 (5 bases). V was cut by 6 bases and J by 5 bases, with 22 bases left in between. The CDR3 loop spans 16 amino acids. CDR1 SGHVS and CDR2 FQNEAQ come from the germline V gene. CDR3 region: CASSLVHETKGETQYF. In nucleotides, the CDR3 is TGTGCCAGCAGTCTTGTTCATGAGACAAAGGGGGAGACCCAGTACTTC.